Sequencing of this T cell receptor (beta chain) was carried out in a study of cytomegalovirus exposure and HLA in healthy donors. Background on the study: Early release data held 85 million to 95 million unique TCRs from HLA-typed donors. Study-level results: A later look showed TCR association rates differing by HLA locus, highest for DRB1 and lowest for HLA-C.

The germline V gene encodes CDR1 SGHNT and CDR2 YENEEA. Trimming removed 6 bases from V and 2 bases from J; junction bases left unmatched: 2. This CDR3 spans 13 amino acids. As to this clone: What it recognizes is unknown.

PCR employed 60 Vbeta and 13 Jbeta primers. This table comes from immunoSEQ multiplex PCR, and its TCRdb copy is limited to in-frame clones, with some not included. This sample has around 190,000 clones; roughly 88% occur once, and the top ten carry 0.95% to 1.5%. The receptor's source is a girl aged 2-10 years in good health and CMV-seropositive. Sample: PBMCs. The chain links TRBV11-3 to TRBJ1-2; 8 bases line up with TRBD1. The DNA for the CDR3 is TGTGCCAGCAGTTACAGGGGGAACTATGGCTACACCTTC. Amino acid sequence: CASSYRGNYGYTF. Looking up the rest from reference TRBV11-3 and TRBJ1-2 gives the full variable domain: EAGVVQSPRYKIIEKKQPVAFWCNPISGHNTLYWYLQNLGQGPELLIRYENEEAVDDSQLPKDRFSAERLKGVDSTLKIQPAELGDSAVYLCASSYRGNYGYTFGSGTRLTVV.